One sample yielded the 28 T cell receptor beta chains listed below, sequenced in a study of cytomegalovirus exposure and HLA in healthy donors. Vbeta (60) and Jbeta (13) primers were used in the PCR. This table comes from immunoSEQ multiplex PCR, and its TCRdb copy is limited to in-frame clones, with some not included. The data show tens of thousands of clones, and the top ten clones hold 15% to 20%. Sequencing input: PBMCs. The receptors here all came from a male donor in good health and CMV-seropositive.

The rearrangement uses TRBV5-6 and TRBJ1-2, with D tentatively TRBD1 (5 bases). The length of the CDR3 is 13 residues. The ends were cut back, 0 bases at V and 4 bases at J, with 7 bases in the middle. CDR1 is SGHDT, CDR2 YYEEEE, per germline. CDR3 loop: CASSLETVYGYTF. The CDR3 DNA sequence: TGTGCCAGCAGCTTGGAGACAGTCTATGGCTACACCTTC. Supplemented by reference TRBV5-6 and TRBJ1-2, the full variable domain reads DAGVTQSPTHLIKTRGQQVTLRCSPKSGHDTVSWYQQALGQGPQFIFQYYEEEERQRGNFPDRFSGHQFPNYSSELNVNALLLGDSALYLCASSLETVYGYTFGSGTRLTVV.

V and J are TRBV23-1 and TRBJ1-1; D unresolved. TRBV23-1 is labeled an ORF, and its function is uncertain. V lost 9 bases and J lost 0, with 8 bases in between. The CDR3 runs to 12 residues. The CDR3 sequence: CARSLLNTEAFF. CDR3 nucleotides: TGCGCCAGATCTCTGTTGAACACTGAAGCTTTCTTT.

This chain connects TRBV30 to TRBJ1-2, with unresolved D. Germline CDR1 GTSNPN, CDR2 SVGIG (reference sequence). Trimming left V 3 bases short and J 4 bases short, with 6 bases between. The CDR3 spans 11 residues. The CDR3: CAWSYSYGYTF. The CDR3 DNA reads as TGTGCCTGGAGCTACAGCTATGGCTACACCTTC.

The genes are TRBV4-3 and TRBJ2-1; D is undetermined. The V end lost 3 bases, the J end lost 4 bases, and 7 bases lay between the germline ends. The germline CDR1 and CDR2 sequences are LGHNA and YSLEER. The CDR3 sequence is 13 residues long. CDR3 DNA sequence: TGCGCCAGCAGCCAGAGCGTTTACAATGAGCAGTTCTTC. Translating gives CASSQSVYNEQFF.

Its frequency marks this clone as medium-sized (0.01 to 0.1%). The chain links TRBV9 to TRBJ2-2, with unresolved D. The germline CDR1 and CDR2 sequences are SGDLS and YYNGEE. The ends were cut back, 0 bases at V and 4 bases at J, with 7 bases in the middle. The CDR3 has 14 residues. In DNA, the CDR3 is TGTGCCAGCAGCGTAGAACGCAGCACCGGGGAGCTGTTTTTT. Residues: CASSVERSTGELFF.

This sequence joins TRBV10-3 and TRBJ1-5; D gene ambiguous. Germline CDR1 is ENHRY and CDR2 is SYGVKD. With 2 bases removed from V and 5 bases from J, the gap between germline ends came to 10 bases. The CDR3 has 14 residues. The CDR3 sequence: CAISEGSADQPQHF. The CDR3 nucleotides read TGTGCCATCAGTGAGGGTAGCGCAGATCAGCCCCAGCATTTT.

The chain uses TRBV18 and TRBJ2-7, with TRBD1 identical over 9 bases. This CDR3 has 13 residues. Germline V CDR1 and CDR2: KGHSH, LQKENI. V dropped 4 bases and J dropped 6; count of bases not matched to a gene: 4. The chain's CDR3 is CASSRGTGSEQYF. CDR3 bases: TGTGCCAGCTCACGCGGGACAGGGTCCGAGCAGTACTTC.

The rearrangement joins TRBV19 to TRBJ2-2; the D gene is possibly TRBD2 (5 bases). Deletions cut 1 base from V and 5 bases from J, with 5 bases between. Germline CDR1 LNHDA, CDR2 SQIVND (reference sequence). The CDR3 consists of 13 residues. CDR3 amino acids: CASSIGGTGELFF. CDR3 sequence (DNA): TGTGCCAGTAGTATAGGAGGGACCGGGGAGCTGTTTTTT.

This sequence joins TRBV18 and TRBJ1-4; D is unresolved. V was cut by 1 base and J by 1 base, with 7 bases left in between. CDR1 is KGHSH and CDR2 is LQKENI in the germline V gene. This CDR3 is 15 amino acids long. CDR3 sequence reads: CASSPLEGTNEKLFF. Here the CDR3 DNA reads TGTGCCAGCTCACCACTGGAGGGAACTAATGAAAAACTGTTTTTT.

The chain carries TRBV4-2 and TRBJ1-5, with D unclear. V dropped 2 bases and J dropped 7 bases, with 15 bases sitting between them. This CDR3 contains 15 residues. Germline V gene data show CDR1 as LGHNA and CDR2 as YNFKEQ. The chain's CDR3 is CASSQWRDTEQPQHF. CDR3 DNA sequence: TGTGCCAGCAGCCAATGGCGAGACACGGAACAGCCCCAGCATTTT.

The genes are TRBV30 and TRBJ2-2; 8 bases align to TRBD1. The germline gives CDR1 GTSNPN, CDR2 SVGIG (reference sequence). This CDR3 is built from 16 residues. V dropped 1 base and J dropped 2; count of bases not matched to a gene: 6. This chain's CDR3 is CAWSALDRVNTGELFF. CDR3 sequence (DNA): TGTGCCTGGAGTGCCTTGGACAGGGTTAACACCGGGGAGCTGTTTTTT. The complete variable domain, with remaining parts taken from reference TRBV30 and TRBJ2-2, reads SQTIHQWPATLVQPVGSPLSLECTVEGTSNPNLYWYRQAAGRGLQLLFYSVGIGQISSEVPQNLSASRPQDRQFILSSKKLLLSDSGFYLCAWSALDRVNTGELFFGEGSRLTVL.

J is TRBJ1-1 and V is TRBV4-1; a weak D match, TRBD1 (5 bases). The CDR3 has 14 residues. From germline, CDR1 is MGHRA and CDR2 YSYEKL. Trimming left V 6 bases short and J 0 bases short, with 11 bases between. This CDR3 is CASSLGGVNTEAFF. The CDR3 coding sequence is TGCGCCAGCAGTCTGGGGGGGGTGAACACTGAAGCTTTCTTT.

The chain has TRBV18 and TRBJ2-1; 12 nucleotides align to TRBD2. The CDR3 runs to 14 residues. Germline V CDR1 and CDR2: KGHSH, LQKENI. The ends lost 6 bases at V and 5 bases at J; junction bases unmatched: 2. The CDR3 region is CASSRTSGNNEQFF. CDR3 nucleotide sequence: TGTGCCAGCTCCCGGACTAGCGGGAACAATGAGCAGTTCTTC.

The V gene is TRBV11-2, the J gene TRBJ1-1; maybe TRBD1 (5 bases). V lost 8 bases and J lost 4, with 17 bases in between. This CDR3 has 14 amino acids. CDR1 and CDR2 from the germline V gene are SGHAT and FQNNGV. The CDR3: CASCQGSLGTEAFF. CDR3 DNA: TGTGCCAGCTGCCAGGGTTCCTTAGGCACTGAAGCTTTCTTT.

The V call is TRBV29-1, the J call TRBJ2-7; 8 bases are a match to TRBD1. Trimming cost V 4 bases and J 5 bases; bases outside gene matches: 7. The length of the CDR3 is 13 residues. CDR1 SQVTM and CDR2 ANQGSEA come from the germline V gene. CDR3 protein: CSVVAGGADEQYF. Written as DNA, the CDR3 is TGCAGCGTTGTTGCAGGGGGCGCGGACGAGCAGTACTTC.

The chain is built from TRBV27 and TRBJ1-4, with 7 positions matching TRBD1. The germline CDR1 and CDR2 sequences are MNHEY and SMNVEV (reference sequence). The CDR3 length is 15 residues. J was trimmed by 7 bases and V by 7 bases; bases with no gene match: 12. CDR3 sequence: CASTPRGRTGEKLFF. Written as DNA, the CDR3 is TGTGCCAGCACCCCAAGGGGGCGAACCGGTGAAAAACTGTTTTTT.

The chain joins TRBV2 to TRBJ2-3; the D gene is possibly TRBD2 (6 bases). The CDR3 is 15 residues long. V lost 1 base and J 0 bases, leaving 8 bases between the germline ends. CDR1 and CDR2 (germline): SNHLY, FYNNEI. This CDR3 reads CASSEVAVSTDTQYF. The DNA for the CDR3 is TGTGCCAGCAGTGAAGTAGCGGTTAGCACAGATACGCAGTATTTT. The full variable domain, rest sourced from reference TRBV2 and TRBJ2-3, is EPEVTQTPSHQVTQMGQEVILRCVPISNHLYFYWYRQILGQKVEFLVSFYNNEISEKSEIFDDQFSVERPDGSNFTLKIRSTKLEDSAMYFCASSEVAVSTDTQYFGPGTRLTVL.

This chain connects TRBV9 to TRBJ1-1; a weak D match, TRBD1 (6 bases). Germline CDR1 is SGDLS and CDR2 is YYNGEE. The CDR3 runs 16 residues. The V end lost 0 bases, the J end lost 0 bases, and 12 bases lay between the germline ends. CDR3 in amino acids: CASSVGGPSMNTEAFF. The CDR3 DNA sequence: TGTGCCAGCAGCGTAGGGGGGCCCTCCATGAACACTGAAGCTTTCTTT.

V usage is TRBV19 and J usage is TRBJ2-1, with D unresolved. The CDR3 covers 13 residues. Trimming shortened V by 2 bases and J by 3 bases, and 5 bases separated the two germline ends. In germline, CDR1 is LNHDA, CDR2 SQIVND (reference sequence). The CDR3 DNA reads TGTGCCAGTAGTATAACCGGCTACAATGAGCAGTTCTTC. It encodes CASSITGYNEQFF.

This chain links TRBV9 with TRBJ1-1, with TRBD1 identical over 7 bases. Germline V lookup: CDR1 SGDLS, CDR2 YYNGEE. J gave up 3 bases and V 4 bases, and 3 bases lay outside the gene matches. The CDR3 has 13 residues. The CDR3 nucleotides are TGTGCCAGCAGCACGCAGGGGGACACTGAAGCTTTCTTT. It yields the protein CASSTQGDTEAFF.

The V call is TRBV5-1, the J call TRBJ2-1; 7 nucleotides match TRBD1. Germline CDR1 SGHRS, CDR2 YFSETQ. The V segment lost 3 bases and the J segment 8 bases; nucleotides outside the gene matches: 11. There are 15 residues in the CDR3. CDR3 in amino acids: CASSYSGQIGDEQFF. In DNA, the CDR3 is TGCGCCAGCAGCTACTCGGGACAGATCGGCGATGAGCAGTTCTTC. The full variable domain, rest sourced from reference TRBV5-1 and TRBJ2-1, is KAGVTQTPRYLIKTRGQQVTLSCSPISGHRSVSWYQQTPGQGLQFLFEYFSETQRNKGNFPGRFSGRQFSNSRSEMNVSTLELGDSALYLCASSYSGQIGDEQFFGPGTRLTVL.

The chain links TRBV30 to TRBJ1-1; no reliable D call. The CDR3 has 12 amino acids. V was trimmed by 3 bases and J by 4 bases, leaving 9 bases between them. Looked up from germline, CDR1 is GTSNPN and CDR2 is SVGIG (reference sequence). This CDR3 is CAWRSSGTEAFF. In DNA form, the CDR3 reads TGTGCCTGGAGGTCGAGCGGCACTGAAGCTTTCTTT.

V and J are TRBV2 and TRBJ2-2; tentatively, D is TRBD1 (6 bases). V was pared by 6 bases and J by 3 bases, with 17 bases between. Germline loops: CDR1 SNHLY, CDR2 FYNNEI. CDR3 size: 16 residues. CDR3 DNA: TGTGCCAGCAGGATCGGGGCGGACAGTCACACCGGGGAGCTGTTTTTT. It yields the protein CASRIGADSHTGELFF.

The chain combines TRBV28 with TRBJ1-1; TRBD1 is a possible D gene (6 bases). This CDR3 comprises 14 residues. Germline assignment: CDR1 MDHEN and CDR2 SYDVKM. Deletions cut 6 bases from V and 1 base from J, with 12 bases between. CDR3 coding DNA: TGTGCCAGCAGAACCGGGACAAAGAACACTGAAGCTTTCTTT. Translated, it gives CASRTGTKNTEAFF.

The chain recombines TRBV28 with TRBJ1-1; D possibly corresponds to TRBD1 (6 bases). V was trimmed by 8 bases and J by 0 bases, leaving 7 bases between them. The length of the CDR3 is 12 residues. Germline V lookup: CDR1 MDHEN, CDR2 SYDVKM. CDR3 coding DNA: TGTGCCAGCGGACAGATGAACACTGAAGCTTTCTTT. This sequence encodes CASGQMNTEAFF.

The chain uses TRBV6-5 and TRBJ2-3, with TRBD1 as a possible D gene (5 bases). Germline CDR1 is MNHEY and CDR2 is SVGAGI. The CDR3 sequence is 16 residues long. Trimming removed 2 bases at V and 0 bases at J, with 12 bases between. The CDR3 bases are TGTGCCAGCAGTTACGCCCGGACAACAAGCACAGATACGCAGTATTTT. It codes for CASSYARTTSTDTQYF.

The genes are TRBV7-8 and TRBJ1-1; 8 bases are a match to TRBD1. The CDR3 is 14 amino acids. In germline, CDR1 is SGHVS, CDR2 FQNEAQ. The V gene end was trimmed by 4 bases and the J gene end by 5 bases; junction bases not matched to a gene: 6. As DNA, the CDR3 is TGTGCCAGCAGCTCACAGGGGGGAGGGACTGAAGCTTTCTTT. Its protein product is CASSSQGGGTEAFF.

The rearrangement uses TRBV28 and TRBJ1-1; no firm D call. The CDR3 totals 13 residues. The V and J ends lost 10 bases and 2 bases respectively, with 14 bases between them. Germline V CDR1 and CDR2: MDHEN, SYDVKM. The CDR3 reads CAKQKGENTEAFF. CDR3 bases: TGTGCCAAACAAAAGGGAGAAAACACTGAAGCTTTCTTT.